This record covers a single T cell receptor beta chain. Methods used by the authors: Amplification with reference gene primers provided the estimates of nucleated cell counts. TCRdb's copy holds only in-frame clones and misses some; the assay was immunoSEQ multiplex PCR. V, J and clone size are taken as reported in that table, and D and trimming were inferred from the DNA itself. The sample has approximately 25,000 clones; approximately 78% are singletons. The data derive from a study of blood T cell repertoires in COVID-19. Study-wide background: Samples came from the United States, Italy and Spain, spanning acute and convalescent COVID-19. PBMCs, B-cell-depleted T cells, or T cells were the source of the cDNA or gDNA that made up the material.

V shed 5 bases and J shed 1 base, with 6 bases lying between them. Germline V gene sequence: CDR1 MNHEY, CDR2 SVGEGT. The CDR3 sequence is 13 residues long. During active infection, Seattle patients enrolled and were then monitored through disease. The sequenced sample was peripheral blood. This clonotype was obtained from a woman aged 70-85 years with COVID-19, enrolled during active disease. The rearrangement links TRBV6-2 or TRBV6-3 to TRBJ1-5, with a tentative D call TRBD1 (6 bases). The DNA of the CDR3 is TGTGCCAGCAGTGACAGGAGCAATCAGCCCCAGCATTTT. It yields the protein CASSDRSNQPQHF.